This T cell receptor beta chain was identified during a study of T-cell memory formation after mild COVID-19. Study-wide results and limits: Clones that shrank (day 15 to 85) were balanced CD4/CD8, whereas later expanders leaned CD4+. Memory sampled before infection contained some responding clones, suggesting cross-reactive memory joined. Contracting clones localized mainly to CM and EM when CD4+ and mainly to EMRA when CD8+.

This clonotype has only a few counts. What it recognizes is unknown. TCRdb used MiXCR to reprocess the 5' RACE reads, holding one entry per CDR3 protein. The sample has about 130,000 distinct CDR3 sequences, over 15% seen once. Germline loops: CDR1 SGHDT, CDR2 YYEEEE. CDR3 length equals 15 residues. The V and J ends lost 3 bases and 2 bases, in that order; junction bases with no gene match: 7. This TCR derives from a man aged 18 to 35 who had mild COVID-19 (a few samples of this study predate the infection). Cell type and time point are not known. The chain has TRBV5-6 and TRBJ2-5; 7 nucleotides match TRBD1. The sequencing input was PBMCs or a T cell subset sorted from them (not recorded which). The CDR3 reads CASSSGTVLQETQYF. The CDR3 DNA sequence: TGTGCCAGCAGCTCCGGGACAGTTCTACAAGAGACCCAGTACTTC. The entire variable domain, with the rest obtained from reference TRBV5-6 and TRBJ2-5, is as follows: DAGVTQSPTHLIKTRGQQVTLRCSPKSGHDTVSWYQQALGQGPQFIFQYYEEEERQRGNFPDRFSGHQFPNYSSELNVNALLLGDSALYLCASSSGTVLQETQYFGPGTRLLVL.